Below, 25 T cell receptor beta chains from the same sample are listed, as sequenced in a study of blood T cell repertoires in COVID-19. The assay was immunoSEQ multiplex PCR, and TCRdb's table has in-frame clones only and misses some. The table records under 400,000 clones, around 87% of them present only once. The sequenced material came from peripheral blood. Receptors originate from a woman younger than 45 with COVID-19, enrolled during active disease.

This clone was counted a single time. CDR3 nucleotides: TGTGCCAGCAGTCGTCCGACTAGTTTCCCAGATACGCAGTATTTT. Its protein product is CASSRPTSFPDTQYF. The rearrangement joins TRBV11-2 to TRBJ2-3; weak D call: TRBD2 (6 bases). The CDR3 sequence is 15 residues long. V was pared by 6 bases and J by 4 bases, with 17 bases between. Germline V gene data show CDR1 as SGHAT and CDR2 as FQNNGV.

The genes are TRBV4-1 and TRBJ1-1, with D tentatively TRBD1 (6 bases). The V gene lost 4 bases and the J gene lost 4 bases, with 16 bases spanning the gap. Germline V gives CDR1 MGHRA, CDR2 YSYEKL. The CDR3 is made up of 15 amino acids. The chain's CDR3 is CASSPMTGQLTEAFF. CDR3 nucleotides: TGCGCCAGCAGCCCGATGACCGGACAGCTCACTGAAGCTTTCTTT.

This chain joins TRBV4-2 and TRBJ2-7, with 10 bases matching TRBD1. With V trimmed by 4 bases and J by 4 bases, 7 bases remained unmatched. The CDR3 is 15 amino acids. Germline loops: CDR1 LGHNA, CDR2 YNFKEQ. The DNA of the CDR3 is TGTGCCAGCAGCCGGCTCGGACAGGGGGGGTACGAGCAGTACTTC. Translation: CASSRLGQGGYEQYF.

The chain links TRBV29-1 to TRBJ2-2; 8 nucleotides align to TRBD2. Trimming at V came to 7 bases and at J to 2 bases, leaving 12 bases not matched to a gene. The CDR3 has 16 residues. Germline V gene lookup returns CDR1 SQVTM and CDR2 ANQGSEA. The CDR3 DNA is TGCAGCGCCTCCCCCCCGACTAGCGAAAACACCGGGGAGCTGTTTTTT. As protein: CSASPPTSENTGELFF.

This rearrangement joins TRBV24-1 to TRBJ2-3, with 14 positions matching TRBD2. The CDR3 is 16 residues long. Per the germline V gene, CDR1 is KGHDR and CDR2 is SFDVKD. V shed 9 bases, J shed 4 bases, and the junction held 8 bases outside the gene matches. The chain's CDR3 is CATGTSGGLAADTQYF. The CDR3, as DNA: TGTGCCACCGGGACTAGCGGGGGATTAGCGGCAGATACGCAGTATTTT.

This clone was observed a single time. V is TRBV4-3 and J is TRBJ1-1; 10 bases are a match to TRBD1. After removal of 1 base from V and 0 bases from J, the junction contained 5 bases not matched to a gene. The CDR3 has 17 amino acids. Germline loops: CDR1 LGHNA, CDR2 YSLEER. CDR3 bases: TGCGCCAGCAGCCAAGGACAGGGGGCCGGGATGAACACTGAAGCTTTCTTT. Amino acid sequence: CASSQGQGAGMNTEAFF.

The CDR3 is CASSPDFYEQYF. The CDR3 DNA is TGTGCCAGCAGTCCGGACTTTTACGAGCAGTACTTC. The V gene is TRBV7-2, the J gene TRBJ2-7; weak D call: TRBD2 (5 bases). The V and J ends lost 6 bases and 4 bases respectively, with 10 bases between them. This CDR3 has 12 residues. Per the germline V gene, CDR1 is SGHTA and CDR2 is FQGNSA.

This chain links TRBV11-2 with TRBJ1-4; TRBD1 matches at 12 bases. Germline-derived CDR1 and CDR2 are SGHAT and FQNNGV. CDR3 length equals 14 residues. V lost 7 bases, J lost 7 bases, and 4 bases stayed unmatched. For the CDR3, the DNA is TGTGCCAGCACCGGGACAGGGGGCGGTGAAAAACTGTTTTTT. Its protein product is CASTGTGGGEKLFF.

The chain joins TRBV19 to TRBJ2-3; D gene unclear. Trimming stripped 3 bases from V and 6 bases from J, with 4 bases between. Looked up from germline, CDR1 is LNHDA and CDR2 is SQIVND (reference sequence). The CDR3 loop spans 11 amino acids. CDR3 residues: CASSMRDTQYF. CDR3 sequence (DNA): TGTGCCAGTAGTATGCGGGATACGCAGTATTTT.

The gene calls are TRBV28 and TRBJ1-1; tentative D call: TRBD1 (6 bases). CDR1 and CDR2 from the germline V gene are MDHEN and SYDVKM. Trimming shortened V by 5 bases and J by 3 bases, and 13 bases separated the two germline ends. The length of the CDR3 is 14 residues. CDR3: CASSRQGRDTEAFF. CDR3 bases: TGTGCCAGCAGTCGCCAGGGGAGGGACACTGAAGCTTTCTTT.

The gene calls are TRBV7-8 and TRBJ2-1; 10 bases match TRBD2. Germline V gene lookup returns CDR1 SGHVS and CDR2 FQNEAQ. The CDR3 consists of 20 residues. The ends lost 2 bases at V and 7 bases at J; junction bases unmatched: 20. CDR3 sequence reads: CASSLRVGRFLAGVGNEQFF. The DNA of the CDR3 is TGTGCCAGCAGCTTACGCGTTGGCAGGTTTCTAGCGGGAGTCGGGAATGAGCAGTTCTTC.

This rearrangement joins TRBV4-2 to TRBJ1-6; the D is unclear. The V end was cut by 0 bases, the J end by 6 bases, with 9 bases between. The CDR3 sequence is 15 residues long. Germline lookup yields CDR1 LGHNA and CDR2 YNFKEQ. The CDR3 is CASSQDRQPNSPLHF. The CDR3 nucleotides read TGTGCCAGCAGCCAAGATCGACAACCTAATTCACCCCTCCACTTT.

The chain couples TRBV28 to TRBJ1-2, with 7 bases that match TRBD1. Germline trimming cut 6 bases from V and 6 bases from J; bases unmatched to any gene: 4. CDR1 MDHEN and CDR2 SYDVKM come from the germline V gene. This CDR3 is 12 amino acids long. The DNA for the CDR3 is TGTGCCAGCAGCCCCACAGGGGATGGCTACACCTTC. Amino acids: CASSPTGDGYTF.

The chain recombines TRBV27 with TRBJ2-3; TRBD1 aligns across 9 bases. The CDR3 has 14 residues. The V gene end was trimmed by 6 bases and the J gene end by 4 bases; junction bases not matched to a gene: 5. From germline, CDR1 is MNHEY and CDR2 SMNVEV (reference sequence). The chain's CDR3 is CASRGTGFPDTQYF. The DNA of the CDR3 is TGTGCCAGCAGGGGGACAGGGTTTCCAGATACGCAGTATTTT.

In its sample, this clone was seen once. Different DNA sequences within this sample yield the same CDR3. V is TRBV18 and J is TRBJ2-7; TRBD2 is a possible D gene (5 bases). Germline V gene sequence: CDR1 KGHSH, CDR2 LQKENI. The CDR3 covers 11 residues. V lost 2 bases, J lost 7 bases, and 6 bases lay in between. This chain's CDR3 is CASSPGGEQYF. The CDR3 DNA follows: TGTGCCAGCTCACCAGGCGGGGAGCAGTACTTC.

The J gene is TRBJ2-1, the V gene TRBV7-2; tentatively, D is TRBD2 (5 bases). V lost 2 bases, J lost 3 bases, and 11 bases lay in between. The CDR3 sequence is 15 residues long. The V gene's germline CDR1 is SGHTA and CDR2 FQGNSA. Here the CDR3 DNA reads TGTGCCAGCAGCTTATCTCCGGGAATCTACAATGAGCAGTTCTTC. Translating it yields CASSLSPGIYNEQFF.

The chain combines TRBV7-8 with TRBJ1-2, with a possible D match to TRBD1 (5 bases). V shed 0 bases and J shed 2 bases, with 10 bases lying between them. Germline lookup yields CDR1 SGHVS and CDR2 FQNEAQ. The CDR3 consists of 15 residues. The CDR3 region has the DNA TGTGCCAGCAGCTTAGCGCCAGGGAGGAACTATGGCTACACCTTC. This translates into CASSLAPGRNYGYTF.

Concerning this clone: Other DNA sequences in this sample translate to the same CDR3. The gene calls are TRBV11-3 and TRBJ2-3; TRBD2 agrees at 7 bases. The germline CDR1 and CDR2 sequences are SGHNT and YENEEA. V dropped 1 base and J dropped 2; count of bases not matched to a gene: 0. The CDR3 consists of 14 residues. CDR3 residues: CASSLGLATDTQYF. CDR3 nucleotides: TGTGCCAGCAGCTTAGGACTAGCCACAGATACGCAGTATTTT.

The chain uses TRBV28 and TRBJ2-1, with a possible D match to TRBD2 (6 bases). Germline-derived CDR1 and CDR2 are MDHEN and SYDVKM. Between the trimmed V and J ends, which lost 3 bases and 5 bases, there was a span of 14 bases. This CDR3 has 15 amino acids. The CDR3 protein is CASSFGSFLHNEQFF. CDR3 sequence (DNA): TGTGCCAGCAGTTTCGGGAGTTTTCTACACAATGAGCAGTTCTTC. The full variable domain, its missing parts supplied by reference TRBV28 and TRBJ2-1, is DVKVTQSSRYLVKRTGEKVFLECVQDMDHENMFWYRQDPGLGLRLIYFSYDVKMKEKGDIPEGYSVSREKKERFSLILESASTNQTSMYLCASSFGSFLHNEQFFGPGTRLTVL.

In DNA form, the CDR3 reads TGTGCCAGCTCACCGGCGGACAGTAGGAAGACCCAGTACTTC. This sequence encodes CASSPADSRKTQYF. This chain joins TRBV18 and TRBJ2-5, with a weak D call TRBD1 (6 bases). Trimming stripped 3 bases from V and 6 bases from J, with 14 bases between. CDR1 KGHSH and CDR2 LQKENI come from the germline V gene. This CDR3 comprises 14 residues. The full variable domain, in which reference TRBV18 and TRBJ2-5 provide the parts outside the CDR3, is NAGVMQNPRHLVRRRGQEARLRCSPMKGHSHVYWYRQLPEEGLKFMVYLQKENIIDESGMPKERFSAEFPKEGPSILRIQQVVRGDSAAYFCASSPADSRKTQYFGPGTRLLVL.

This clone was seen only a few times. The rearrangement links TRBV27 to TRBJ1-4; possible D gene TRBD1, 5 bases. CDR1 and CDR2 (germline): MNHEY, SMNVEV (reference sequence). V lost 8 bases, J lost 4 bases, and 14 bases lay in between. This CDR3 spans 14 amino acids. The CDR3 protein is CASAEQGHNEKLFF. The CDR3 coding sequence is TGTGCCAGCGCCGAGCAGGGCCATAATGAAAAACTGTTTTTT. The whole variable domain, filled in from reference TRBV27 and TRBJ1-4, reads EAQVTQNPRYLITVTGKKLTVTCSQNMNHEYMSWYRQDPGLGLRQIYYSMNVEVTDKGDVPEGYKVSRKEKRNFPLILESPSPNQTSLYFCASAEQGHNEKLFFGSGTQLSVL.

The chain combines TRBV27 with TRBJ2-7; a weak D match, TRBD2 (5 bases). V gave up 0 bases and J gave up 6 bases, with 12 bases separating them. This CDR3 has 14 amino acids. Germline V gene sequence: CDR1 MNHEY, CDR2 SMNVEV (reference sequence). This CDR3 reads CASSLSEGRGEQYF. The CDR3 DNA follows: TGTGCCAGCAGTTTATCAGAAGGGAGAGGCGAGCAGTACTTC.

This clone has just one count. The rearrangement links TRBV5-1 to TRBJ2-5; D is possibly TRBD2 (5 bases). This CDR3 contains 13 residues. The germline V and J ends were trimmed by 6 bases and 4 bases, with 13 bases remaining between them. Germline CDR1 is SGHRS and CDR2 is YFSETQ. CDR3 in amino acids: CASNEGSRETQYF. In nucleotides, the CDR3 is TGCGCCAGCAATGAGGGATCTAGAGAGACCCAGTACTTC.

The J gene is TRBJ2-7, the V gene TRBV5-1; 10 bases are a match to TRBD2. This CDR3 spans 14 amino acids. Germline-derived CDR1 and CDR2 are SGHRS and YFSETQ. The ends lost 4 bases at V and 1 base at J; junction bases unmatched: 2. The CDR3 loop reads CASSLAGESYEQYF. The CDR3 region has the DNA TGCGCCAGCAGCCTAGCGGGAGAATCCTACGAGCAGTACTTC. Together with reference TRBV5-1 and TRBJ2-7, the CDR3 gives the full variable domain: KAGVTQTPRYLIKTRGQQVTLSCSPISGHRSVSWYQQTPGQGLQFLFEYFSETQRNKGNFPGRFSGRQFSNSRSEMNVSTLELGDSALYLCASSLAGESYEQYFGPGTRLTVT.

The chain uses TRBV11-3 and TRBJ2-3, with no clear D. Trimming removed 6 bases from V and 0 bases from J, with 19 bases in between. Germline lookup yields CDR1 SGHNT and CDR2 YENEEA. The CDR3 covers 17 residues. CDR3 loop: CASSYGDRGGSTDTQYF. The CDR3 coding sequence is TGTGCCAGCAGTTACGGAGACCGTGGCGGAAGCACAGATACGCAGTATTTT.